This TCR beta chain was captured in a study of CXCR3-negative and CXCR3-positive naive CD8 T cells. Overall study: The TRB read total, about 135 million, broke down to about 1.5 +/- 0.3 million reads per library. Study-wide results and limits: Naive CXCR3-positive and CXCR3-negative cells shared TRBV-TRBJ usage; memory cells diverged.

Germline assignment: CDR1 MNHEY and CDR2 SMNVEV (reference sequence). The CDR3 runs 14 residues. UMI-labeled TRB cDNA libraries were prepared by 5' RACE. From the 5' RACE reads, TCRdb lists one entry per CDR3 protein and no DNA. In all, the sample yields about 23,000 distinct CDR3 sequences. With regard to this clonotype: Its antigen is still unknown.

This chain uses TRBV27 with TRBJ1-5; the TCRdb call, TRBD1, lacks DNA for checking. Specimen: memory CD8+ T cells from blood. The source of this sequence is a human donor in good health. Some clones in this sample may be carry-over from other donors' samples. The CDR3 reads CASSPGADNQPQHF.